The T cell receptor (beta chain) under discussion was sequenced for a study of T cell changes during pregnancy in multiple sclerosis. This CDR3 spans 15 amino acids. CDR1 is SGDLS, CDR2 YYNGEE, per germline. The ends were cut back, 6 bases at V and 0 bases at J, with 15 bases in the middle. Only in-frame clones appear in the TCRdb table, and some are missing; sequencing was by immunoSEQ multiplex PCR. Here the sample spans about 15,000 clones, almost 96% being singletons. This TCR came from a female donor with multiple sclerosis, enrolled in a pregnancy study. The chain links TRBV9 to TRBJ1-1; a possible D gene is TRBD1 (5 bases). This sample comprised peripheral blood, obtained in the third trimester of pregnancy. The CDR3 DNA is TGTGCCAGCAACCCTTCGGGGGACTTGAACACTGAAGCTTTCTTT. This encodes CASNPSGDLNTEAFF.